A single sample is the source of the 3 T cell receptor beta chains below, sequenced in a study of blood T cell repertoires in COVID-19. Sequencing was performed with immunoSEQ multiplex PCR; in TCRdb, only in-frame clones are kept and a portion is missing. The table shows 200,000 to 250,000 clones, with around 86% occurring only once. The sequencing input was peripheral blood. These receptor sequences come from a woman aged 45 to 65 with COVID-19, enrolled during active disease.

The chain uses TRBV7-8 and TRBJ1-4; a possible D gene is TRBD1 (6 bases). There are 16 residues in the CDR3. V lost 1 base and J 7 bases, leaving 16 bases between the germline ends. Germline CDR1 is SGHVS and CDR2 is FQNEAQ. CDR3 bases: TGTGCCAGCAGCTTAGACAGGGCCCGCTCGATTGAAAAACTGTTTTTT. Translated, it gives CASSLDRARSIEKLFF.

The V and J genes are TRBV13 and TRBJ1-2, with D perhaps matching TRBD1 (6 bases). There are 18 residues in the CDR3. V lost 3 bases and J lost 3, with 23 bases in between. The germline V gene has CDR1 PRHDT and CDR2 FYEKMQ (reference sequence). CDR3 in amino acids: CASSFAGAVTGKHYGYTF. CDR3 DNA sequence: TGTGCCAGCAGCTTCGCCGGGGCAGTCACAGGGAAGCACTATGGCTACACCTTC.

The V and J genes are TRBV19 and TRBJ1-6; 8 nucleotides align to TRBD1. V gave up 5 bases and J gave up 3 bases; unmatched junction bases: 3. Germline V gene sequence: CDR1 LNHDA, CDR2 SQIVND (reference sequence). The length of the CDR3 is 15 residues. The CDR3 DNA sequence: TGTGCCAGTAGTGCAACAGGGGGCTATAATTCACCCCTCCACTTT. Translated, it gives CASSATGGYNSPLHF.